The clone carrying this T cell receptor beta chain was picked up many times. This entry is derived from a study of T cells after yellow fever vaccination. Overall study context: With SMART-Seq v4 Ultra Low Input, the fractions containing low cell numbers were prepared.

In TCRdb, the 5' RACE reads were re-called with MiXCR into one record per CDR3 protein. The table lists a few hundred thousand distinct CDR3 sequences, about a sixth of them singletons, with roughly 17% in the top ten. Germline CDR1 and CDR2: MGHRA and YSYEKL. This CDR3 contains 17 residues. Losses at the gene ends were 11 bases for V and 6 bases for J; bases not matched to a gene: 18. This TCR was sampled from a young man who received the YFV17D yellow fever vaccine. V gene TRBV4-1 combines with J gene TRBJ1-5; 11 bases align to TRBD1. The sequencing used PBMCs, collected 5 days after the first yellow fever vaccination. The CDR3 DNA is TGCGCCCGCCTAGGGGGCCCGGGACAGGGGGTATTTCAGCCCCAGCATTTT. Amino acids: CARLGGPGQGVFQPQHF.